The rows below give T cell receptor beta chains drawn from one sample of a study of shared clonotypes between healthy human individuals. The method was immunoSEQ multiplex PCR; TCRdb's version includes in-frame clones alone and lacks a portion of them. The sample lists 730,000 or so clones, approximately 75% occurring once. Sequencing used memory CD4+ T cells sorted from blood. These receptors originate from a woman in her twenties or thirties in good health. CDR3s include the opening cysteine and the closing phenylalanine or tryptophan. D genes are given only for firm matches. Where a row states a size, it is once, few, many or the class of an expanded clone; other rows omit it.

TRBV19	-	TRBJ2-5	-	TGTGCCAGTAGTATAGTAGGGGGGGACGAGACCCAGTACTTC	CASSIVGGDETQYF
TRBV4-2	TRBD2	TRBJ2-3	-	TGTGCCAGCAGCTTCGTCGGGAGGATAGATACGCAGTATTTT	CASSFVGRIDTQYF
TRBV28	TRBD2	TRBJ2-3	-	TGTGCCAGCCTGGCGGGAGTCGGCACAGATACGCAGTATTTT	CASLAGVGTDTQYF
TRBV4-2	-	TRBJ2-3	-	TGTGCCAGCAGCCAGAGCCCCAACGGGGGTAGCACAGATACGCAGTATTTT	CASSQSPNGGSTDTQYF
TRBV27	-	TRBJ2-3	-	TGTGCCAGCAGTATGATGAACGGGATCAGCACAGATACGCAGTATTTT	CASSMMNGISTDTQYF
TRBV5-5	TRBD1	TRBJ2-1	-	TGTGCCAGCAGCTTGGCCAGGAACAGGGGATACAATGAGCAGTTCTTC	CASSLARNRGYNEQFF
TRBV7-9	-	TRBJ1-2	many	TGTGCCAGCAGCTCAGGGACCGGCTACACCTTC	CASSSGTGYTF
TRBV30	TRBD1	TRBJ2-7	-	TGTGCCTTGAAAACCGGGACAGCCCCCTACGAGCAGTACTTC	CALKTGTAPYEQYF
TRBV19	TRBD1	TRBJ2-7	-	TGTGCCAGTAGCAGGACAGGGTTAAGCGAGCAGTACTTC	CASSRTGLSEQYF
TRBV5-4	TRBD2	TRBJ2-7	few	TGTGCCAGCAGCTCCAAGCAGACTAGCGGAAGATACGAGCAGTACTTC	CASSSKQTSGRYEQYF
TRBV19	-	TRBJ1-2	few	TGTGCCAGTACCCCTCAGGGACTCGGCTATGGCTACACCTTC	CASTPQGLGYGYTF
TRBV18	-	TRBJ2-6	-	TGTGCCAGCTCACCTGAGGCCTCTGGGGCCAACGTCCTGACTTTC	CASSPEASGANVLTF
TRBV2	TRBD2	TRBJ2-7	-	TGTGCCAGCAAGGGGACTTCCGCCGGGACTAGCGGGAGGCTAAGGGGGACCTACGAGCAGTACTTC	CASKGTSAGTSGRLRGTYEQYF
TRBV5-1	TRBD1	TRBJ1-2	-	TGCGCCAGCAGCTCCTCGGACAGGGGGCTCTATGGCTACACCTTC	CASSSSDRGLYGYTF
TRBV5-1	-	TRBJ2-1	few	TGCGCCAGCAGCTTGTCCAGCGGGTCCTACAATGAGCAGTTCTTC	CASSLSSGSYNEQFF
TRBV28	-	TRBJ1-1	-	TGTGCCAGCATCTCGGGGGCAGTCACTGAAGCTTTCTTT	CASISGAVTEAFF